The clone carrying this TCR beta chain occurred many times. Its antigen is as yet unknown. No patient received treatment before thyroid surgery. The data were obtained in a study of metastatic and nonmetastatic thyroid tumors. Study-level background: Comparison of repertoires was carried out across blood and tumor or nodule tissue from malignant and benign thyroid patients. Findings of the study overall: When malignant thyroid tumors were compared with benign nodules, TCR beta diversity was reportedly significantly higher in the malignant tumors. This held in both blood and tumor samples.

The J segment lost 5 bases and the V segment lost 5 bases, leaving 10 bases of the junction unmatched. The CDR3 runs to 15 residues. From germline, CDR1 is DFQATT and CDR2 SNEGSKA (reference sequence). In the original analysis: CDR3 was compared across clinicopathological groups, and the resulting differences were used to build a distant-metastasis classifier for papillary thyroid cancer. TCRdb re-called the PCR reads through MiXCR. TCRdb assigned the V and J calls; the authors' analysis was not used. The sample holds roughly 59,000 clones; roughly 16% are singletons and the top ten take about 8.4%. This clonotype was sampled from a male donor with papillary thyroid cancer or a benign thyroid nodule (not recorded which). Some clones in this sample may be carry-over from other donors' samples. The V call is TRBV20-1, the J call TRBJ2-7, with 12 nucleotides matching TRBD1. Sequencing was performed on blood. As DNA, the CDR3 is TGCAGTGCTCTCGGGGGGACAGGGGGCAAGAACGAGCAGTACGTC. Its protein is CSALGGTGGKNEQYV.